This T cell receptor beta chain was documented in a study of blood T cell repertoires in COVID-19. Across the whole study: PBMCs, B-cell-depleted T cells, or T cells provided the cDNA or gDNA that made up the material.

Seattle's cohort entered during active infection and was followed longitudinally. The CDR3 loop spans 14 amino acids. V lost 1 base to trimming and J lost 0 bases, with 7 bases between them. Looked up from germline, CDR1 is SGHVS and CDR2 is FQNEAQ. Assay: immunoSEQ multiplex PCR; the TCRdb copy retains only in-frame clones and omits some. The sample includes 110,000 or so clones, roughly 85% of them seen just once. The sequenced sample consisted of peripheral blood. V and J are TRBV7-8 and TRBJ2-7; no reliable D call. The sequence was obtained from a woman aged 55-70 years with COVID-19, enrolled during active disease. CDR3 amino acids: CASSLEISSYEQYF. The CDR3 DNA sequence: TGTGCCAGCAGCTTAGAAATTAGCTCCTACGAGCAGTACTTC. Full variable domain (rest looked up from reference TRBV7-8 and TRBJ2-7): GAGVSQSPRYKVAKRGQDVALRCDPISGHVSLFWYQQALGQGPEFLTYFQNEAQLDKSGLPSDRFFAERPEGSVSTLKIQRTQQEDSAVYLCASSLEISSYEQYFGPGTRLTVT.